The 25 T cell receptor beta chains reported below all come from one sample, sequenced in a study of OX40 agonist ivuxolimab in advanced cancers. Libraries were prepared by immunoSEQ multiplex PCR; TCRdb keeps only in-frame clonotypes and omits some of them. Here the sample spans about 81,000 clones, more than 85% being singletons. The sequences come from CD4+ or CD8+ T cells sorted from blood, collected in a trial of the OX40 agonist ivuxolimab. These receptors were collected from an adult with an advanced solid tumor such as melanoma, head and neck, liver or kidney cancer.

The V call is TRBV6-5, the J call TRBJ1-5; TRBD1 aligns across 7 bases. Germline CDR1 is MNHEY and CDR2 is SVGAGI. The CDR3 sequence is 15 residues long. V lost 2 bases to trimming and J lost 4 bases; unmatched junction nucleotides: 5. CDR3 bases: TGTGCCAGCAGTTACAGGACAGGCCCAAATCAGCCCCAGCATTTT. As protein: CASSYRTGPNQPQHF.

The rearrangement uses TRBV4-2 and TRBJ2-7; D ambiguous. V shed 3 bases and J shed 4 bases, with 10 bases lying between them. Germline CDR1 is LGHNA and CDR2 is YNFKEQ. The CDR3 totals 13 residues. This CDR3 reads CASSHGEAYEQYF. The CDR3 DNA is TGTGCCAGCAGCCATGGAGAGGCATACGAGCAGTACTTC.

This clone was observed a few times. The chain is built from TRBV18 and TRBJ1-1; no clear D gene. The V gene's germline CDR1 is KGHSH and CDR2 LQKENI. V lost 5 bases and J 5 bases, leaving 6 bases between the germline ends. CDR3 length equals 11 residues. CDR3: CASSGSTEAFF. In DNA form, the CDR3 reads TGTGCCAGCTCAGGTAGTACTGAAGCTTTCTTT.

The CDR3 DNA reads as TGCGCCACCCAAGGAGGGGCTTGGACCGGGGAGCTGTTTTTT. Amino acid sequence: CATQGGAWTGELFF. The chain uses TRBV5-1 and TRBJ2-2, with a weak D call TRBD2 (6 bases). With 9 bases removed from V and 5 bases from J, the gap between germline ends came to 17 bases. The CDR3 runs 14 residues. From germline, CDR1 is SGHRS and CDR2 YFSETQ.

This clone was seen only a few times. V is TRBV19 and J is TRBJ2-7, with 12 bases aligning to TRBD1. Germline trimming cut 8 bases from V and 4 bases from J; bases unmatched to any gene: 9. Germline CDR1 and CDR2: LNHDA and SQIVND (reference sequence). The CDR3 is made up of 15 amino acids. The CDR3 DNA sequence: TGTGCCAGTTCCCGGGACAGGGGGCGCGAGTACGAGCAGTACTTC. This encodes CASSRDRGREYEQYF.

In regard to this clone: This same CDR3 is encoded by further DNA sequences in the sample. The chain couples TRBV9 to TRBJ2-2; D remains ambiguous. Trimming took off 0 bases at V and 3 bases at J, with 3 bases between the two ends. The CDR3 consists of 13 residues. Looked up from germline, CDR1 is SGDLS and CDR2 is YYNGEE. For the CDR3, the DNA is TGTGCCAGCAGCGTAGGAGACACCGGGGAGCTGTTTTTT. As protein: CASSVGDTGELFF.

This clone was recorded a few times. This chain joins TRBV19 and TRBJ1-1; D gene ambiguous. The V end was cut by 3 bases, the J end by 3 bases, with 8 bases between. Germline CDR1 is LNHDA and CDR2 is SQIVND (reference sequence). The CDR3 is 13 amino acids. The CDR3 is CASSIWADTEAFF. Written as DNA, the CDR3 is TGTGCCAGTAGTATCTGGGCTGACACTGAAGCTTTCTTT. The variable domain in full, completed from reference TRBV19 and TRBJ1-1, reads DGGITQSPKYLFRKEGQNVTLSCEQNLNHDAMYWYRQDPGQGLRLIYYSQIVNDFQKGDIAEGYSVSREKKESFPLTVTSAQKNPTAFYLCASSIWADTEAFFGQGTRLTVV.

The V and J genes are TRBV19 and TRBJ2-1; tentative D call: TRBD2 (6 bases). The V gene lost 3 bases and the J gene lost 6 bases, with 18 bases spanning the gap. There are 16 residues in the CDR3. The germline V gene has CDR1 LNHDA and CDR2 SQIVND (reference sequence). The CDR3 loop reads CASSMSTSWLGNEQFF. CDR3 bases: TGTGCCAGTAGTATGTCGACTAGTTGGCTCGGCAATGAGCAGTTCTTC.

In its sample, this clone was seen a few times. The gene calls are TRBV7-9 and TRBJ2-7; the match to TRBD1 covers 12 bases. The ends lost 0 bases at V and 4 bases at J; junction bases unmatched: 7. CDR3 size: 17 residues. Germline loops: CDR1 SEHNR, CDR2 FQNEAQ (reference sequence). CDR3 nucleotide sequence: TGTGCCAGCAGCTTAGCAACGGGACAGGGGGCGCCGTACGAGCAGTACTTC. Residues: CASSLATGQGAPYEQYF.

V is TRBV9 and J is TRBJ2-5, with no clear D. V was clipped by 3 bases and J by 4 bases, with 13 bases between them. The CDR3 runs to 14 residues. CDR1 and CDR2 (germline): SGDLS, YYNGEE. CDR3 nucleotide sequence: TGTGCCAGCAGCGCGGCGGACGGCCGAGAGACCCAGTACTTC. As protein: CASSAADGRETQYF. The whole variable domain, remainder taken from reference TRBV9 and TRBJ2-5, is DSGVTQTPKHLITATGQRVTLRCSPRSGDLSVYWYQQSLDQGLQFLIQYYNGEERAKGNILERFSAQQFPDLHSELNLSSLELGDSALYFCASSAADGRETQYFGPGTRLLVL.

The chain is built from TRBV19 and TRBJ2-1, with D perhaps TRBD1 (6 bases). The CDR3 covers 14 residues. CDR1 and CDR2 from the germline V gene are LNHDA and SQIVND (reference sequence). Trimming took off 5 bases at V and 8 bases at J, with 16 bases between the two ends. CDR3 in DNA: TGTGCCAGTAGTCCACCGTATGGGGGCGATGAGCAGTTCTTC. Amino acid sequence: CASSPPYGGDEQFF.

This clone occurred a few times. The rearrangement joins TRBV5-1 to TRBJ2-3; D perhaps matches TRBD1 (6 bases). Germline V CDR1 and CDR2: SGHRS, YFSETQ. V shed 2 bases and J shed 1 base, with 14 bases lying between them. This CDR3 contains 16 residues. CDR3 region: CASSFMTGIGTDTQYF. The CDR3 DNA is TGCGCCAGCAGCTTTATGACAGGAATTGGCACAGATACGCAGTATTTT.

This chain uses TRBV11-3 with TRBJ1-1, with 7 bases matching TRBD1. Unmatched junction bases numbered 6, after V lost 4 bases and J lost 1 base. This CDR3 region has 15 residues. The germline V gene has CDR1 SGHNT and CDR2 YENEEA. The chain's CDR3 is CASSSETGRNTEAFF. DNA of the CDR3: TGTGCCAGCAGCTCGGAGACAGGGCGGAACACTGAAGCTTTCTTT.

The V call is TRBV7-9, the J call TRBJ2-5; D unresolved. Germline V gene sequence: CDR1 SEHNR, CDR2 FQNEAQ (reference sequence). The V end was cut by 5 bases, the J end by 0 bases, with 13 bases between. This CDR3 spans 15 amino acids. CDR3 sequence (DNA): TGTGCCAGCAGCCTACCGGGTCTGTACCAAGAGACCCAGTACTTC. Amino acids: CASSLPGLYQETQYF.

The V and J genes are TRBV7-8 and TRBJ1-2, with TRBD1 matching over 8 bases. The V and J ends lost 5 bases and 3 bases, in that order; junction bases with no gene match: 5. The CDR3 is 14 amino acids. Germline lookup yields CDR1 SGHVS and CDR2 FQNEAQ. CDR3 region: CASSPDRAYYGYTF. For the CDR3, the DNA is TGTGCCAGCAGCCCGGACAGGGCCTACTATGGCTACACCTTC.

The chain links TRBV6-5 to TRBJ2-7; D is possibly TRBD2 (5 bases). Germline CDR1 is MNHEY and CDR2 is SVGAGI. With 6 bases removed from V and 0 bases from J, the gap between germline ends came to 12 bases. This CDR3 contains 14 residues. The CDR3 sequence: CASSNGMASYEQYF. For the CDR3, the DNA is TGTGCCAGCAGCAACGGGATGGCCTCCTACGAGCAGTACTTC.

Points on this clone: A junction boundary mismatches the germline segment, possibly from a read error. The rearrangement links TRBV9 to TRBJ1-2, with D tentatively TRBD1 (6 bases). The germline gives CDR1 SGDLS, CDR2 YYNGEE. This CDR3 comprises 14 residues. In DNA form, the CDR3 reads TGTGCCAGCAGCTACTACTCGGGGGCGTATGACTACACCTTC. It is translated as CASSYYSGAYDYTF.

The chain carries TRBV29-1 and TRBJ2-5; a weak D match, TRBD2 (7 bases). With 4 bases removed from V and 2 bases from J, the gap between germline ends came to 14 bases. The germline V gene has CDR1 SQVTM and CDR2 ANQGSEA. The CDR3 spans 14 residues. This CDR3 is CSVVSSGTQETQYF. The CDR3 DNA is TGCAGCGTTGTAAGCAGCGGGACACAAGAGACCCAGTACTTC. Full variable domain (remainder filled in from reference TRBV29-1 and TRBJ2-5): SAVISQKPSRDICQRGTSLTIQCQVDSQVTMMFWYRQQPGQSLTLIATANQGSEATYESGFVIDKFPISRPNLTFSTLTVSNMSPEDSSIYLCSVVSSGTQETQYFGPGTRLLVL.

Notes on this clone: The sample holds other DNA sequences that translate to the same CDR3. This chain uses TRBV28 with TRBJ2-7; D is uncertain. The CDR3 is made up of 11 amino acids. Germline values: CDR1 MDHEN, CDR2 SYDVKM. V lost 3 bases to trimming and J lost 4 bases, with 4 bases between them. CDR3 residues: CASSFSYEQYF. The CDR3 DNA follows: TGTGCCAGCAGTTTTTCATACGAGCAGTACTTC.

V and J are TRBV4-2 and TRBJ1-1; no definite D call. Trimming removed 1 base from V and 4 bases from J, with 10 bases in between. The CDR3 is made up of 14 amino acids. From germline, CDR1 is LGHNA and CDR2 YNFKEQ. CDR3 coding DNA: TGTGCCAGCAGCCAAGGAGGAAGTGGCACTGAAGCTTTCTTT. Amino acids: CASSQGGSGTEAFF.

This chain joins TRBV28 and TRBJ2-7, with 7 bases aligning to TRBD1. The CDR3 contains 13 residues. CDR1 and CDR2 (germline): MDHEN, SYDVKM. With V trimmed by 5 bases and J by 4 bases, 5 bases remained unmatched. As DNA, the CDR3 is TGTGCCAGCAGTAAAGGACAGGTATACGAGCAGTACTTC. Translation gives CASSKGQVYEQYF.

This clone was observed a single time. The rearrangement links TRBV7-2 to TRBJ2-7; D is undetermined. The V end was cut by 4 bases, the J end by 7 bases, with 11 bases between. Germline values: CDR1 SGHTA, CDR2 FQGNSA. This CDR3 has 12 amino acids. CDR3 in amino acids: CASSSVSWEQYF. Here the CDR3 DNA reads TGTGCCAGCAGCTCGGTGAGTTGGGAGCAGTACTTC.

This clone was seen a single time. The rearrangement joins TRBV4-2 to TRBJ2-5; D not certain. Germline V gene data show CDR1 as LGHNA and CDR2 as YNFKEQ. Trimming left V 2 bases short and J 0 bases short, with 7 bases between. The CDR3 runs to 14 residues. The CDR3 loop is CASSQTTYQETQYF. The DNA for the CDR3 is TGTGCCAGCAGCCAAACCACGTACCAAGAGACCCAGTACTTC.

J is TRBJ2-7 and V is TRBV6-1; D is perhaps TRBD2 (5 bases). The CDR3 covers 14 residues. V shed 2 bases and J shed 0 bases, with 8 bases lying between them. Germline CDR1 MNHNS, CDR2 SASEGT. The CDR3 here is CASSEFGDSYEQYF. CDR3 DNA sequence: TGTGCCAGCAGTGAATTCGGGGACTCCTACGAGCAGTACTTC.

This chain connects TRBV5-4 to TRBJ1-5; TRBD1 aligns across 8 bases. The V segment lost 2 bases and the J segment 0 bases; nucleotides outside the gene matches: 4. Germline CDR1 is SGHNT and CDR2 is YYREEE (reference sequence). The CDR3 has 16 amino acids. CDR3 amino acids: CASSFGTGNSNQPQHF. For the CDR3, the DNA is TGTGCCAGCAGCTTTGGGACAGGCAATAGCAATCAGCCCCAGCATTTT.